This TCR beta chain originates from a study of CXCR3-negative and CXCR3-positive naive CD8 T cells. General study points: CXCR3-positive naive cells carried more hydrophobic TRB CDR3s than CXCR3-negative ones.

TRB cDNA was prepared as libraries by UMI-labeled 5' RACE. From its re-call of the 5' RACE reads, TCRdb lists each CDR3 protein once, without DNA. This sample's table reports 130,000 to 150,000 distinct CDR3 sequences. The germline V gene encodes CDR1 SEHNR and CDR2 FQNEAQ (reference sequence). This CDR3 is built from 16 residues. In regard to this clonotype: Its antigen is undetermined.

The chain combines TRBV7-9 with TRBJ2-1; the TCRdb call, TRBD1, lacks DNA for checking. The sequenced material came from naive CXCR3+ CD8+ T cells from blood. Subset defined: CD45RO-CCR7+CD27+CD95- naive CD8+ T cells expressing CXCR3 (TNR3+). The sequence was collected from a human donor in good health. Some clones in this sample may be carry-over from other donors' samples. The CDR3 region is CASSPGNRGPVDEQFF.